This T cell receptor (beta chain) is drawn from a study of cytomegalovirus exposure and HLA in healthy donors. Study-level findings and limits: In vitro testing confirmed a few CMV-associated chains as specific for CMV antigens.

This CDR3 comprises 13 residues. V trimming: 5 bases; J trimming: 4 bases; junction bases outside the gene matches: 6. Germline CDR1 is SQVTM and CDR2 is ANQGSEA. Sequencing used immunoSEQ multiplex PCR; TCRdb keeps in-frame clones, though not all of them. The sample contains about 220,000 clones, over 80% of which appear only once. As regards this clone: What it recognizes is unknown.

The sequence was collected from a woman in her twenties or thirties in good health and CMV-seropositive. The V and J genes are TRBV29-1 and TRBJ1-2; 8 nucleotides match TRBD1. The material sequenced was PBMCs. CDR3 loop: CSVPDRGPYGYTF. Here the CDR3 DNA reads TGCAGCGTTCCAGACAGGGGTCCCTATGGCTACACCTTC.